This T cell receptor beta chain was sequenced in a study of human T cells and chemical hapten exposure. TCRdb re-derived calls from the RACE reads in MiXCR, one entry per CDR3 protein. The table records under 85,000 distinct CDR3 sequences, 10% of them present only once. This clonotype was observed many times. Looked up from germline, CDR1 is ENHRY and CDR2 is SYGVKD. The CDR3 is 13 residues long. Trimming pared 4 bases from V and 0 bases from J, leaving 7 bases between. Time point specified: patch test 2, 6 weeks after DPC sensitization. Documented treatment: therapeutic diphenylcyclopropenone sensitization with weekly scalp DPC.

The genes are TRBV10-3 and TRBJ2-7; no definite D call. The receptor comes from a woman in her forties or fifties with alopecia areata. Some clones in this sample may be carry-over from other donors' samples. Source: whole blood, taken in connection with sensitization to the hapten diphenylcyclopropenone (DPC). This CDR3 is CAISAQDSYEQYF. CDR3 DNA sequence: TGTGCCATCAGTGCTCAGGACTCCTACGAGCAGTACTTC.